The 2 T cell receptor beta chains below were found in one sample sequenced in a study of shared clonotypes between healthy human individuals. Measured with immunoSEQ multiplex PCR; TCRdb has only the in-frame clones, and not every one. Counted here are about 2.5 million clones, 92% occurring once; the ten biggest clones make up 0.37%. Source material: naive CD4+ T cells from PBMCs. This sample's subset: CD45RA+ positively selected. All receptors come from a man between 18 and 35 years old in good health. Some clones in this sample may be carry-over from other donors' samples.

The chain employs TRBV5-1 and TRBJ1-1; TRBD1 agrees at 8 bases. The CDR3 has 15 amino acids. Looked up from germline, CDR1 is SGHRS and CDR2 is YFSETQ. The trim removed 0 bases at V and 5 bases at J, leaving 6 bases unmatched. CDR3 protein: CASSLDTDRETEAFF. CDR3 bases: TGCGCCAGCAGCTTGGATACGGACAGGGAAACTGAAGCTTTCTTT.

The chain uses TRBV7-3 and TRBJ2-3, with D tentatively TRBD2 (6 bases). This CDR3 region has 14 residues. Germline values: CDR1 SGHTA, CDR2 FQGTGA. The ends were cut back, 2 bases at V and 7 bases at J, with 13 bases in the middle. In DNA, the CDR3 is TGTGCCAGCAGCTTAGGGGCGGAGGGGAATACGCAGTATTTT. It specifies CASSLGAEGNTQYF.